This TCR beta chain was profiled in a study of blood T cell repertoires in COVID-19 (dated by TCRdb to the early 2020s). Regarding the study in general: Samples covering the acute and convalescent phases of COVID-19 were provided by collaborators in the United States, Italy and Spain. The material from the prospective study consisted of cDNA or gDNA derived from T cells, B-cell-depleted T cells, or PBMCs. Deeply sampled blood TCRbeta repertoires from subjects exposed to, actively infected with, or recovered from COVID-19 were included in the dataset. The repertoires were released in a freely available public database meant as a resource for research on the immune response to SARS-CoV-2. The samples were drawn from the first 160 participants of the ongoing ImmuneRACE study and from more than 1,000 subjects provided by 6 global collaborators. A de-identified subject ID, COVID-19 status, age in years and sex were almost always included in the sample metadata. Where HLA class I and class II types were available, the types were taken from metadata supplied by the sample provider, not from assay-based typing. Broad study findings and their caveats: Clinical and demographic metadata were provided uncurated, with the amount varying by source and participant.

Spanning cysteine to phenylalanine, the CDR3 consists of 14 amino acids. Only the CDR3 DNA stays, 42 bases, in frame from base 1. CDR1 and CDR2 are read off the germline V gene (reference sequence) as MNHNY and SVGAGI. V and J lose 2 bases and 2 bases, and a span of 8 bases separates them. Of note for this clone: The clone's antigen remains unknown. The record has no base qualities; no much larger clone is one base away.

One collaborating source in Seattle enrolled patients during active infection and followed them longitudinally through the course of disease. Collaborating institutions collected whole blood in K2EDTA tubes following their own protocols. Collaborator samples were shipped for TCRbeta analysis as frozen whole blood, isolated PBMCs, or DNA extracted from either sample type. TCRbeta CDR3 regions were amplified from genomic DNA by means of the immunoSEQ Assay, a bias-controlled multiplex PCR. The authors' pipeline ran thus. The number of nucleated cells in each sample was estimated from the amplification of reference gene primers within the assay. To quantify the absolute abundance of each unique TCRbeta CDR3 rearrangement, sequence reads were collapsed and filtered. Productive Simpson clonality was computed per sample as the square root of Simpson's diversity index over productive rearrangements. TCRdb provides this immuneACCESS table in a form limited to in-frame rearrangements. Some clones are lacking; in checked studies, under half of them reflect an unresolved V gene, and why the rest are absent is not known. The D gene and trimming were derived from the DNA, and the V and J assignments and clone size from that table. This sample comprises 150,000 to 200,000 clones, over 85% of them detected only once. The ten largest account for just under 2% of the sample.

The specimen was peripheral blood. The sequence is built from TRBV6-6 and TRBJ2-3; 6 matching bases give a weak D call of TRBD2. This receptor was obtained from a woman aged 60-70 years with COVID-19, enrolled during active disease. The encoded CDR3 is CASSYRGVTDTQYF. The DNA sequence reads TGTGCCAGCAGTTACCGCGGGGTCACAGATACGCAGTATTTT.